This T cell receptor beta chain was captured in a study of OX40 agonist ivuxolimab in advanced cancers. This CDR3 is built from 15 residues. Trimming pared 1 base from V and 3 bases from J, leaving 10 bases between. Germline CDR1 and CDR2: SGDLS and YYNGEE. Data came from immunoSEQ multiplex PCR; TCRdb stores just in-frame clones and leaves some out. Of 35,000 to 40,000 clones in the sample, more than 70% were seen once. This clone showed up just a few times. Specimen: CD4+ or CD8+ T cells sorted from blood, collected in a trial of the OX40 agonist ivuxolimab. This clonotype was sampled from an adult with an advanced solid tumor such as melanoma, head and neck, liver or kidney cancer. The rearrangement links TRBV9 to TRBJ2-2; D is perhaps TRBD1 (6 bases). CDR3 in DNA: TGTGCCAGCAGCGTAAAACAGGGCCACACCGGGGAGCTGTTTTTT. Amino acids: CASSVKQGHTGELFF.